This TCR beta chain stems from a study of glioma-infiltrating T cells. Amplification of TCR alpha and beta CDR3 regions from RNA used iRepertoire nested multiplex PCR. TCRdb re-derived calls from the multiplex PCR reads in MiXCR, one entry per CDR3 protein. The profile shows around 130,000 distinct CDR3 sequences, 24% of them singletons. The germline V gene has CDR1 LNHDA and CDR2 SQIVND (reference sequence). V lost 10 bases, J lost 11 bases, and 14 bases lay in between. The CDR3 contains 11 residues. Sequenced sample: glioma tissue, nonneoplastic brain tissue, or PBMCs (not recorded which). This clonotype originated in a human donor with low-grade glioma or glioblastoma, undergoing nonglioma brain surgery, or in good health (not recorded which). The chain has TRBV19 and TRBJ1-4, with D possibly TRBD1 on 5 matching bases. CDR3 DNA: TGTGCCACCGGCCGGGGGGACAAACTGTTTTTT. Residues: CATGRGDKLFF.